The next 32 T cell receptor beta chains were all read from a single sample in a study of CD8+CD57+ T cells in acquired aplastic anemia. Genomic DNA provided the template from which TCR beta VDJ and CDR3 profiles were obtained. TCRdb redid the calling of the reads with MiXCR, one entry per CDR3 protein. The data hold 180,000 or so distinct CDR3 sequences, with 35% to 50% observed a single time. What was sequenced was sorted CD4+, CD8+, or CD8+CD57+ T cells (not recorded which) from PBMCs. Receptor source: a human donor in good health.

This clonotype was recorded many times. V usage is TRBV20-1 and J usage is TRBJ1-6; no reliable D call. The CDR3 spans 13 residues. Germline CDR1 and CDR2: DFQATT and SNEGSKA (reference sequence). Trimming removed 4 bases at V and 5 bases at J, with 9 bases between. This chain's CDR3 is CSATEHHNSPLHF. The CDR3 DNA reads as TGCAGTGCTACTGAACACCATAATTCACCCCTCCACTTT.

The CDR3 spells CASSHRLAGGPLYF. The DNA of the CDR3 is TGCGCCAGCAGCCACCGACTAGCGGGAGGGCCACTGTACTTC. This chain connects TRBV4-3 to TRBJ2-7; 14 bases fit TRBD2. The CDR3 is made up of 14 amino acids. The ends lost 3 bases at V and 12 bases at J; junction bases unmatched: 7. Per the germline V gene, CDR1 is LGHNA and CDR2 is YSLEER.

The chain has TRBV27 and TRBJ2-7, with 9 bases matching TRBD2. Germline values: CDR1 MNHEY, CDR2 SMNVEV (reference sequence). Trimming at V came to 5 bases and at J to 6 bases, leaving 8 bases not matched to a gene. This CDR3 region has 14 residues. CDR3 sequence reads: CASSRDSGSFEQYF. CDR3 nucleotide sequence: TGTGCCAGCAGTCGGGATAGCGGGAGTTTCGAGCAGTACTTC.

This clonotype was seen only once. This chain joins TRBV15 and TRBJ2-1; D may be TRBD2 (5 bases). The CDR3 runs 13 residues. Deletions cut 0 bases from V and 7 bases from J, with 7 bases between. Germline V lookup: CDR1 LNHNV, CDR2 YYDKDF (reference sequence). The chain's CDR3 is CATSRDRRNEQFF. Written as DNA, the CDR3 is TGTGCCACCAGCAGAGATCGGAGGAATGAGCAGTTCTTC.

This clonotype was seen at least ten times. The genes are TRBV9 and TRBJ2-1, with no clear D. This CDR3 is 15 amino acids long. V lost 0 bases to trimming and J lost 0 bases, with 7 bases between them. Germline V CDR1 and CDR2: SGDLS, YYNGEE. In DNA, the CDR3 is TGTGCCAGCAGCGTAGCTATGCTCTCCTACAATGAGCAGTTCTTC. Protein product: CASSVAMLSYNEQFF. Variable domain in full (rest from reference TRBV9 and TRBJ2-1): DSGVTQTPKHLITATGQRVTLRCSPRSGDLSVYWYQQSLDQGLQFLIQYYNGEERAKGNILERFSAQQFPDLHSELNLSSLELGDSALYFCASSVAMLSYNEQFFGPGTRLTVL.

The count of this clonotype is one. J is TRBJ2-7 and V is TRBV7-9, with D possibly TRBD1 on 6 matching bases. The CDR3 runs to 13 residues. V was clipped by 1 base and J by 7 bases, with 11 bases between them. CDR1 is SEHNR and CDR2 is FQNEAQ in the germline V gene (reference sequence). The CDR3 is CASSLGQGWEQYF. As DNA, the CDR3 is TGTGCCAGCAGCTTAGGCCAGGGGTGGGAGCAGTACTTC.

This chain connects TRBV6-1 to TRBJ2-3; D gene uncertain. From germline, CDR1 is MNHNS and CDR2 SASEGT. CDR3 length equals 12 residues. Trimming pared 7 bases from V and 1 base from J, leaving 6 bases between. The CDR3 spells CASNPRTDTQYF. Written as DNA, the CDR3 is TGTGCCAGCAATCCCCGCACAGATACGCAGTATTTT.

The table lists this clonotype with many counts. CDR3 coding DNA: TGTGCCAGCAGTGAGCCCCGAGGGGGGAACACTGAAGCTTTCTTT. Protein: CASSEPRGGNTEAFF. V gene TRBV2 combines with J gene TRBJ1-1; maybe TRBD1 (6 bases). The CDR3 runs to 15 residues. Trimming shortened V by 3 bases and J by 1 base, and 12 bases separated the two germline ends. CDR1 and CDR2 (germline): SNHLY, FYNNEI.

This clonotype has only one observation. The J gene is TRBJ2-6, the V gene TRBV7-7, with TRBD2 matching over 11 bases. The CDR3 consists of 17 residues. J lost 0 bases, V lost 5 bases, and 3 bases had no gene match. CDR1 and CDR2 from the germline V gene are SSHAT and FNYEAQ (reference sequence). CDR3 in DNA: TGTGCCAGCAGCCCTAGCGGGGGGCTCTCTGGGGCCAACGTCCTGACTTTC. Protein: CASSPSGGLSGANVLTF. Full variable domain (rest looked up from reference TRBV7-7 and TRBJ2-6): GAGVSQSPRYKVTKRGQDVTLRCDPISSHATLYWYQQALGQGPEFLTYFNYEAQPDKSGLPSDRFSAERPEGSISTLTIQRTEQRDSAMYRCASSPSGGLSGANVLTFGAGSRLTVL.

This clonotype counts as medium-sized. The chain carries TRBV10-2 and TRBJ1-6, with 11 bases aligning to TRBD1. V lost 8 bases, J lost 10 bases, and 4 bases stayed unmatched. CDR1 and CDR2 (germline): WSHSY, SAAADI. CDR3 size: 13 residues. The CDR3 nucleotides read TGCGCCAGCGACCGGGACAGGGGGTCACCCCTCCACTTT. Its protein product is CASDRDRGSPLHF.

V is TRBV10-3 and J is TRBJ1-1; D is unresolved. Trimming pared 0 bases from V and 0 bases from J, leaving 14 bases between. The CDR3 runs 17 residues. Germline V gene data show CDR1 as ENHRY and CDR2 as SYGVKD. For the CDR3, the DNA is TGTGCCATCAGTGAGTCCGTGGTAAGGAGGTTGAACACTGAAGCTTTCTTT. It specifies CAISESVVRRLNTEAFF.

V and J are TRBV5-5 and TRBJ2-7, with 12 nucleotides matching TRBD2. Germline assignment: CDR1 SGHKS and CDR2 YYEKEE (reference sequence). There are 13 residues in the CDR3. This CDR3 is CARRLAGAYEQYF. DNA of the CDR3: TGTGCTAGAAGACTAGCGGGAGCCTACGAGCAGTACTTC. Drawing the rest from reference TRBV5-5 and TRBJ2-7, the complete variable domain is DAGVTQSPTHLIKTRGQQVTLRCSPISGHKSVSWYQQVLGQGPQFIFQYYEKEERGRGNFPDRFSARQFPNYSSELNVNALLLGDSALYLCARRLAGAYEQYFGPGTRLTVT.

The chain links TRBV4-1 to TRBJ2-2; perhaps D is TRBD1 or TRBD2 (5 bases each). The CDR3 spans 14 residues. Trimming removed 4 bases from V and 5 bases from J, with 11 bases in between. The germline CDR1 and CDR2 sequences are MGHRA and YSYEKL. The CDR3 loop is CASSPGPGTGELFF. The CDR3 coding sequence is TGCGCCAGCAGCCCGGGGCCGGGGACCGGGGAGCTGTTTTTT.

The chain has TRBV12-3 or TRBV12-4 and TRBJ2-6, with 10 bases fitting TRBD1. The CDR3 length is 17 residues. V was pared by 3 bases and J by 3 bases, with 5 bases of the junction left unmatched. The CDR3 DNA is TGTGCCAGCAGTTTGGGACAGGGGATCCGTGGGGCCAACGTCCTGACTTTC. It translates to CASSLGQGIRGANVLTF.

The chain employs TRBV5-1 and TRBJ2-3; D not certain. The germline V gene encodes CDR1 SGHRS and CDR2 YFSETQ. The V end lost 5 bases, the J end lost 2 bases, and 12 bases lay between the germline ends. This CDR3 is 14 amino acids long. The CDR3 is CASRTVAATDTQYF. CDR3 coding DNA: TGCGCCAGCAGGACGGTGGCAGCCACAGATACGCAGTATTTT.

The genes are TRBV7-9 and TRBJ2-1, with 7 bases matching TRBD1. Germline CDR1 is SEHNR and CDR2 is FQNEAQ (reference sequence). The CDR3 runs to 16 residues. V lost 5 bases and J lost 5; bases outside the gene matches: 12. The CDR3 DNA is TGTGCCAGCAGCCCCTTTAGGGGGACAGTTAACAATGAGCAGTTCTTC. Translating it yields CASSPFRGTVNNEQFF.

This clonotype has at least ten counts. The V gene is TRBV10-2, the J gene TRBJ2-7; D gene ambiguous. The germline CDR1 and CDR2 sequences are WSHSY and SAAADI. This CDR3 has 13 residues. The V gene lost 2 bases and the J gene lost 0 bases, with 5 bases spanning the gap. In DNA form, the CDR3 reads TGCGCCAGCAGTGAGCGGAGCTCCTACGAGCAGTACTTC. This encodes CASSERSSYEQYF.

This clonotype was seen a single time. The V call is TRBV24-1, the J call TRBJ2-3; TRBD2 might be the D (5 bases). Per germline, CDR1 KGHDR and CDR2 SFDVKD. Trimming took 5 bases from V and 3 from J, leaving 14 bases between them. This CDR3 has 15 amino acids. The CDR3 is CATSARVSGTDTQYF. CDR3 nucleotides: TGTGCCACCAGTGCTAGAGTTTCGGGAACAGATACGCAGTATTTT.

The V call is TRBV10-3, the J call TRBJ2-5; no firm D call. CDR3 length equals 16 residues. Germline assignment: CDR1 ENHRY and CDR2 SYGVKD. The V gene lost 5 bases and the J gene lost 2 bases, with 18 bases spanning the gap. In nucleotides, the CDR3 is TGTGCCATCAGTTTGCAGCAGGCCAGGCGGCAAGAGACCCAGTACTTC. Protein product: CAISLQQARRQETQYF.

The chain uses TRBV3-1 and TRBJ2-7; the D gene is possibly TRBD2 (6 bases). V shed 3 bases and J shed 3 bases, with 15 bases lying between them. Germline values: CDR1 LGHDT, CDR2 YNNKEL (reference sequence). This CDR3 region has 15 residues. Here the CDR3 reads CASSQGGLLGYEQYF. Here the CDR3 DNA reads TGTGCCAGCAGCCAGGGAGGACTACTAGGCTACGAGCAGTACTTC.

This clonotype has a count of ten or more. The gene calls are TRBV2 and TRBJ2-1; TRBD2 agrees at 9 bases. This CDR3 is built from 15 residues. Losses at the gene ends were 10 bases for V and 5 bases for J; bases not matched to a gene: 12. Germline CDR1 is SNHLY and CDR2 is FYNNEI. The CDR3 DNA is TGTGCCAACCTCAAGCGGCTAGCGGGAAACAATGAGCAGTTCTTC. It specifies CANLKRLAGNNEQFF.

This clonotype was seen many times. The chain links TRBV2 to TRBJ1-2; D ambiguous. Germline CDR1 SNHLY, CDR2 FYNNEI. This CDR3 is built from 13 residues. The V end was cut by 3 bases, the J end by 2 bases, with 7 bases between. The CDR3, as DNA: TGTGCCAGCAGTGATTACAGAAACTATGGCTACACCTTC. As protein: CASSDYRNYGYTF.

This clonotype was recorded many times. V is TRBV18 and J is TRBJ1-2; 9 bases line up with TRBD1. The CDR3 totals 15 residues. The V gene end was trimmed by 6 bases and the J gene end by 4 bases; junction bases not matched to a gene: 9. From germline, CDR1 is KGHSH and CDR2 LQKENI. The CDR3 coding sequence is TGTGCCAGCTCCAGGACAGGGGAAGGGAGCTATGGCTACACCTTC. Amino acid sequence: CASSRTGEGSYGYTF. Looking up the rest from reference TRBV18 and TRBJ1-2 gives the full variable domain: NAGVMQNPRHLVRRRGQEARLRCSPMKGHSHVYWYRQLPEEGLKFMVYLQKENIIDESGMPKERFSAEFPKEGPSILRIQQVVRGDSAAYFCASSRTGEGSYGYTFGSGTRLTVV.

This clonotype was observed a few times. V is TRBV12-3 or TRBV12-4 and J is TRBJ1-5; D gene ambiguous. V was shortened by 6 bases and J by 0 bases, with 12 bases between the two germline ends. The CDR3 runs 15 residues. The CDR3 is CASRAREHSNQPQHF. Written as DNA, the CDR3 is TGTGCCAGCAGAGCTCGGGAACATAGCAATCAGCCCCAGCATTTT.

The chain recombines TRBV20-1 with TRBJ1-2, with 7 bases matching TRBD1. CDR1 and CDR2 from the germline V gene are DFQATT and SNEGSKA (reference sequence). V trimming: 3 bases; J trimming: 2 bases; junction bases outside the gene matches: 12. The length of the CDR3 is 16 residues. CDR3 bases: TGCAGTGCTAGGGATGACAGGGAGGGAGTCAACTATGGCTACACCTTC. Translated, it gives CSARDDREGVNYGYTF.

CDR3 amino acids: CSARRWSSYEQYF. The CDR3 nucleotides read TGCAGTGCTAGGAGGTGGAGCTCCTACGAGCAGTACTTC. The chain couples TRBV20-1 to TRBJ2-7; unclear D gene. The CDR3 covers 13 residues. V lost 3 bases and J 0 bases, leaving 9 bases between the germline ends. CDR1 DFQATT and CDR2 SNEGSKA come from the germline V gene (reference sequence).

On this clonotype itself: It may be a read error: a sequence one base away is much more abundant. V gene TRBV6-1 combines with J gene TRBJ2-7; TRBD1 might be the D (5 bases). CDR1 is MNHNS, CDR2 SASEGT, per germline. CDR3 length equals 12 residues. Trimming cost V 6 bases and J 0 bases, with 6 bases left between them. The CDR3 sequence: CASRDSSYEQYF. The CDR3 DNA follows: TGTGCCAGCAGAGACAGCTCCTACGAGCAGTACTTC.

This chain joins TRBV15 and TRBJ2-4; D gene unclear. The germline V gene has CDR1 LNHNV and CDR2 YYDKDF (reference sequence). Trimming removed 8 bases from V and 2 bases from J, with 13 bases in between. The CDR3 runs to 14 residues. CDR3 sequence reads: CATGIPRTKNIQYF. The CDR3 DNA reads as TGTGCCACCGGCATCCCGCGAACCAAAAACATTCAGTACTTC.

This clonotype was recorded many times. The gene calls are TRBV14 and TRBJ2-5; TRBD1 agrees at 8 bases. With 4 bases clipped from V and 4 bases from J, the junction kept 8 bases outside the gene matches. The CDR3 contains 15 residues. The germline V gene has CDR1 SGHDN and CDR2 FVKESK. CDR3 region: CASSRARTGRETQYF. CDR3 coding DNA: TGTGCCAGCAGCCGGGCCCGGACAGGGAGAGAGACCCAGTACTTC.

This clonotype was seen only a few times. The chain links TRBV7-9 to TRBJ2-5; D not certain. Germline V gene lookup returns CDR1 SEHNR and CDR2 FQNEAQ (reference sequence). Between the trimmed V and J ends, which lost 1 base and 1 base, there was a span of 4 bases. The CDR3 consists of 13 residues. CDR3 loop: CASSLEVQETQYF. DNA for the CDR3: TGTGCCAGCAGCTTAGAAGTCCAAGAGACCCAGTACTTC.

The V and J genes are TRBV27 and TRBJ2-3; no reliable D call. The CDR3 consists of 16 residues. Per the germline V gene, CDR1 is MNHEY and CDR2 is SMNVEV (reference sequence). Trimming shortened V by 0 bases and J by 4 bases, and 14 bases separated the two germline ends. The CDR3 DNA reads as TGTGCCAGCAGTTTATCCAACCCCTGGTCGGCAGATACGCAGTATTTT. Protein sequence: CASSLSNPWSADTQYF.

This chain links TRBV11-1 with TRBJ1-2; no firm D call. The CDR3 runs 15 residues. The germline V and J ends were trimmed by 1 base and 4 bases, with 13 bases remaining between them. Germline V gene lookup returns CDR1 SGHAT and CDR2 FQDESV (reference sequence). The chain's CDR3 is CASSLVAGGSYGYTF. The CDR3 DNA follows: TGTGCCAGCAGCTTAGTAGCGGGAGGCAGCTATGGCTACACCTTC.